The sequence of this T cell receptor beta chain was determined in a study of cytomegalovirus exposure and HLA in healthy donors. Study-wide context: From HLA-typed donors, an early data release held about 85 million unique TCRs. The Caucasian-associated ancestry cluster held roughly 81% of 398 genotyped donors.

Primers included in the PCR were 60 Vbeta and 13 Jbeta primers. Authors' data handling: A follow-up analysis tallied 73 million or so unique TCR beta chains, approximately 10 million shared. This table comes from immunoSEQ multiplex PCR, and its TCRdb copy is limited to in-frame clones, with some not included. V, J and clone size are taken as reported in that table, and D and trimming were inferred from the DNA itself. The repertoire includes roughly 150,000 clones, 80% of them detected once, and about an eighth sits in the top ten. The clonotype was recovered from a woman aged 40-49 years in good health and CMV-seronegative. Specimen: PBMCs.

The CDR3 loop is CASSLDRNTGELFF. In nucleotides, the CDR3 is TGCGCCAGCAGCCTGGACAGAAACACCGGGGAGCTGTTTTTT. The chain uses TRBV4-3 and TRBJ2-2; D perhaps matches TRBD1 (6 bases). The CDR3 consists of 14 residues. CDR1 is LGHNA, CDR2 YSLEER, per germline. Trimming cost V 4 bases and J 2 bases, with 8 bases left between them.